These 30 T cell receptor beta chains were all obtained from the same sample, sequenced in a study of cytomegalovirus exposure and HLA in healthy donors. PCR used 60 Vbeta primers and 13 Jbeta primers. Sequencing was performed with immunoSEQ multiplex PCR; in TCRdb, only in-frame clones are kept and a portion is missing. Of under 150,000 clones in the sample, around 72% were seen once. Sequencing was done on a sample of PBMCs. The origin of the receptors is a man aged 50 to 60 in good health and CMV-seropositive.

This sequence joins TRBV27 and TRBJ1-2; TRBD1 agrees at 7 bases. With 0 bases clipped from V and 7 bases from J, the junction kept 5 bases outside the gene matches. The CDR3 runs 14 residues. Germline V gives CDR1 MNHEY, CDR2 SMNVEV (reference sequence). The CDR3 sequence is CASSLSGDSRGYTF. CDR3 sequence (DNA): TGTGCCAGCAGTTTATCGGGGGACAGTCGTGGCTACACCTTC.

The gene calls are TRBV29-1 and TRBJ2-1; D remains unclear. Germline loops: CDR1 SQVTM, CDR2 ANQGSEA. The CDR3 loop spans 15 amino acids. V was shortened by 0 bases and J by 0 bases, with 9 bases between the two germline ends. The DNA for the CDR3 is TGCAGCGTTGAAGAACAACCGGGCTCCTACAATGAGCAGTTCTTC. Its translation: CSVEEQPGSYNEQFF.

The chain recombines TRBV7-7 with TRBJ2-2; 9 bases are shared with TRBD2. Per the germline V gene, CDR1 is SSHAT and CDR2 is FNYEAQ (reference sequence). The CDR3 loop spans 15 amino acids. CDR3 protein: CASATVAGATGELFF. The CDR3 DNA is TGTGCTAGCGCGACGGTAGCGGGAGCCACCGGGGAGCTGTTTTTT.

The V and J genes are TRBV2 and TRBJ2-1; 7 positions match TRBD2. The CDR3 consists of 12 residues. V lost 8 bases and J lost 7; bases outside the gene matches: 5. Germline V gene data show CDR1 as SNHLY and CDR2 as FYNNEI. The CDR3, as DNA: TGTGCCAGCGGCGGACTAGAGAATGAGCAGTTCTTC. Its protein product is CASGGLENEQFF. The variable domain in full, completed from reference TRBV2 and TRBJ2-1, reads EPEVTQTPSHQVTQMGQEVILRCVPISNHLYFYWYRQILGQKVEFLVSFYNNEISEKSEIFDDQFSVERPDGSNFTLKIRSTKLEDSAMYFCASGGLENEQFFGPGTRLTVL.

This clone was seen only a few times. V and J are TRBV11-3 and TRBJ1-1; D is undetermined. The V end lost 0 bases, the J end lost 11 bases, and 10 bases lay between the germline ends. The CDR3 has 12 amino acids. From germline, CDR1 is SGHNT and CDR2 YENEEA. The CDR3 DNA reads TGTGCCAGCAGCTTAGAGGCGGGTTGGGCTTTCTTT. This codes for CASSLEAGWAFF. The full variable domain, its missing parts supplied by reference TRBV11-3 and TRBJ1-1, is EAGVVQSPRYKIIEKKQPVAFWCNPISGHNTLYWYLQNLGQGPELLIRYENEEAVDDSQLPKDRFSAERLKGVDSTLKIQPAELGDSAVYLCASSLEAGWAFFGQGTRLTVV.

The V gene is TRBV27, the J gene TRBJ1-2, with D hard to call. This CDR3 has 14 amino acids. The V gene lost 9 bases and the J gene lost 4 bases, with 18 bases spanning the gap. Per the germline V gene, CDR1 is MNHEY and CDR2 is SMNVEV (reference sequence). CDR3 in amino acids: CARMPSLVLYGYTF. CDR3 bases: TGTGCCAGGATGCCATCGCTAGTTCTCTATGGCTACACCTTC.

In its sample, this clone was seen a few times. This sequence joins TRBV7-9 and TRBJ2-6; D is perhaps TRBD1 (5 bases). This CDR3 comprises 16 residues. The ends were cut back, 2 bases at V and 2 bases at J, with 10 bases in the middle. In germline, CDR1 is SEHNR, CDR2 FQNEAQ (reference sequence). The CDR3 protein is CASSLYTGPGANVLTF. The CDR3 nucleotides read TGTGCCAGCAGCTTATACACAGGACCTGGGGCCAACGTCCTGACTTTC.

This chain links TRBV6-4 with TRBJ2-5; TRBD2 agrees at 9 bases. The CDR3 is made up of 15 amino acids. In germline, CDR1 is MRHNA, CDR2 SNTAGT. After removal of 3 bases from V and 2 bases from J, the junction contained 4 bases not matched to a gene. CDR3 in amino acids: CASSEVAGEQETQYF. As DNA, the CDR3 is TGTGCCAGCAGTGAGGTAGCGGGGGAGCAAGAGACCCAGTACTTC.

The chain joins TRBV7-2 to TRBJ1-1; 8 positions agree with TRBD1. V lost 5 bases and J lost 5; bases outside the gene matches: 13. The CDR3 is 16 amino acids. CDR1 SGHTA and CDR2 FQGNSA come from the germline V gene. CDR3 loop: CASSKRTGREVTEAFF. In nucleotides, the CDR3 is TGTGCCAGCAGCAAAAGGACAGGGAGGGAGGTGACTGAAGCTTTCTTT. Based on the CDR3 plus reference TRBV7-2 and TRBJ1-1, the full variable domain is GAGVSQSPSNKVTEKGKDVELRCDPISGHTALYWYRQSLGQGLEFLIYFQGNSAPDKSGLPSDRFSAERTGGSVSTLTIQRTQQEDSAVYLCASSKRTGREVTEAFFGQGTRLTVV.

The J gene is TRBJ2-5, the V gene TRBV4-3, with a possible D match to TRBD1 (6 bases). Germline-derived CDR1 and CDR2 are LGHNA and YSLEER. Trimming cost V 1 base and J 4 bases, with 13 bases left between them. This CDR3 comprises 15 residues. CDR3: CASSQGWGLGETQYF. CDR3 nucleotides: TGCGCCAGCAGCCAAGGGTGGGGGCTCGGAGAGACCCAGTACTTC.

The chain couples TRBV18 to TRBJ2-1; D perhaps matches TRBD2 (6 bases). This CDR3 is built from 15 residues. Trimming stripped 2 bases from V and 8 bases from J, with 16 bases between. The V gene's germline CDR1 is KGHSH and CDR2 LQKENI. This CDR3 is CASSPYGGNFDEQFF. Here the CDR3 DNA reads TGTGCCAGCTCACCATATGGCGGGAATTTTGATGAGCAGTTCTTC.

The J gene is TRBJ2-3, the V gene TRBV7-5; the table's D call, TRBD2, was not checked against the DNA. TRBV7-5 is noted as a pseudogene. This CDR3 is built from 13 residues. The CDR3 nucleotides are TGTGTCAGAAGCTTATTGAGGTCAGATACGCAGTATTTT. It yields the protein CVRSLLRSDTQYF.

The V and J genes are TRBV6-5 and TRBJ1-6; D is uncertain. Looked up from germline, CDR1 is MNHEY and CDR2 is SVGAGI. Trimming stripped 3 bases from V and 7 bases from J, with 13 bases between. The CDR3 has 15 amino acids. CDR3: CASSYSGRENSPLHF. CDR3 sequence (DNA): TGTGCCAGCAGTTATTCCGGACGGGAGAATTCACCCCTCCACTTT.

This rearrangement joins TRBV5-1 to TRBJ2-5; D may be TRBD2 (6 bases). Germline values: CDR1 SGHRS, CDR2 YFSETQ. V was cut by 4 bases and J by 1 base, with 14 bases left in between. The CDR3 covers 15 residues. CDR3 loop: CASSPGDASQETQYF. CDR3 bases: TGCGCCAGCAGCCCGGGGGACGCCAGCCAAGAGACCCAGTACTTC.

The V call is TRBV28, the J call TRBJ2-3; D is uncertain. Germline loops: CDR1 MDHEN, CDR2 SYDVKM. The ends were cut back, 7 bases at V and 3 bases at J, with 14 bases in the middle. CDR3 size: 14 residues. The DNA for the CDR3 is TGTGCCAGCACCCCACTACTTTCAACAGATACGCAGTATTTT. It codes for CASTPLLSTDTQYF. Using reference TRBV28 and TRBJ2-3 for the parts outside the CDR3, the full variable domain is DVKVTQSSRYLVKRTGEKVFLECVQDMDHENMFWYRQDPGLGLRLIYFSYDVKMKEKGDIPEGYSVSREKKERFSLILESASTNQTSMYLCASTPLLSTDTQYFGPGTRLTVL.

This clone was counted a single time. The chain couples TRBV19 to TRBJ2-1; D perhaps matches TRBD2 (6 bases). CDR3 length: 15 residues. CDR1 is LNHDA and CDR2 is SQIVND in the germline V gene (reference sequence). Trimming cost V 5 bases and J 4 bases, with 15 bases left between them. CDR3 coding DNA: TGTGCCAGTAGTCAGGGACCTCGGGGGTACAATGAGCAGTTCTTC. Amino acid sequence: CASSQGPRGYNEQFF.

This rearrangement joins TRBV7-9 to TRBJ1-1; D unresolved. Germline V gene lookup returns CDR1 SEHNR and CDR2 FQNEAQ (reference sequence). Between the trimmed V and J ends, which lost 1 base and 0 bases, there was a span of 6 bases. This CDR3 has 14 amino acids. CDR3 bases: TGTGCCAGCAGCTTAGTTAATGTGAACACTGAAGCTTTCTTT. Amino acid sequence: CASSLVNVNTEAFF.

The chain couples TRBV6-5 to TRBJ2-7, with 9 nucleotides matching TRBD1. V lost 6 bases and J lost 6; bases outside the gene matches: 0. This CDR3 is built from 11 residues. Germline loops: CDR1 MNHEY, CDR2 SVGAGI. The CDR3 spells CASRQGAEQYF. The CDR3 nucleotides read TGTGCCAGCAGACAGGGGGCCGAGCAGTACTTC.

V is TRBV2 and J is TRBJ1-1; no definite D call. The CDR3 covers 12 residues. V was clipped by 7 bases and J by 7 bases, with 13 bases between them. The germline V gene has CDR1 SNHLY and CDR2 FYNNEI. The CDR3 loop reads CASKSEDYEAFF. The CDR3 region has the DNA TGTGCCAGCAAGTCGGAGGATTATGAAGCTTTCTTT. Together with reference TRBV2 and TRBJ1-1, the CDR3 gives the full variable domain: EPEVTQTPSHQVTQMGQEVILRCVPISNHLYFYWYRQILGQKVEFLVSFYNNEISEKSEIFDDQFSVERPDGSNFTLKIRSTKLEDSAMYFCASKSEDYEAFFGQGTRLTVV.

V usage is TRBV15 and J usage is TRBJ2-1, with TRBD2 identical over 7 bases. Trimming cost V 1 base and J 15 bases; bases outside gene matches: 9. Germline V gene lookup returns CDR1 LNHNV and CDR2 YYDKDF (reference sequence). This CDR3 is built from 13 residues. The CDR3 reads CATSRGAYQRGFF. The CDR3 DNA reads as TGTGCCACCAGCAGAGGGGCTTACCAGCGGGGGTTCTTC.

This sequence joins TRBV6-1 and TRBJ2-3; 8 bases align to TRBD1. The CDR3 loop spans 15 amino acids. V shed 5 bases and J 4 bases; nucleotides not matched to a gene: 8. Germline values: CDR1 MNHNS, CDR2 SASEGT. The CDR3 spells CASSPRTGTADTQYF. In nucleotides, the CDR3 is TGTGCCAGCAGTCCTAGGACAGGGACAGCAGATACGCAGTATTTT.

The gene calls are TRBV6-1 and TRBJ2-7, with 9 bases that match TRBD2. The CDR3 runs to 15 residues. Germline V gives CDR1 MNHNS, CDR2 SASEGT. After removal of 2 bases from V and 5 bases from J, the junction contained 7 bases not matched to a gene. The CDR3 loop is CASSEPAGGPNEQYF. CDR3 coding DNA: TGTGCCAGCAGTGAACCGGCGGGGGGGCCGAACGAGCAGTACTTC.

V usage is TRBV19 and J usage is TRBJ1-4, with D possibly matching TRBD1 (6 bases). Trimming cost V 5 bases and J 10 bases, with 17 bases left between them. The CDR3 contains 14 residues. The germline gives CDR1 LNHDA, CDR2 SQIVND (reference sequence). The CDR3 reads CASSLGQGGSKLFF. CDR3 DNA: TGTGCCAGTAGTCTGGGACAAGGCGGTTCAAAACTGTTTTTT.

The chain carries TRBV4-3 and TRBJ2-7; TRBD1 matches at 7 bases. CDR1 is LGHNA, CDR2 YSLEER, per germline. With 4 bases clipped from V and 5 bases from J, the junction kept 5 bases outside the gene matches. The CDR3 is made up of 13 amino acids. The CDR3 region has the DNA TGCGCCAGCAGCCTAAGTCAGGGGGACGAGCAGTACTTC. Translation: CASSLSQGDEQYF.

The chain has TRBV5-8 and TRBJ1-5; maybe TRBD1 (6 bases). From germline, CDR1 is SGHTS and CDR2 YDEGEE. This CDR3 has 16 residues. The V and J ends lost 4 bases and 2 bases respectively, with 16 bases between them. CDR3: CASSPRRGVGNQPQHF. CDR3 sequence (DNA): TGTGCCAGCAGCCCCCGCAGGGGTGTAGGCAATCAGCCCCAGCATTTT.

The J gene is TRBJ1-3, the V gene TRBV28, with 7 bases fitting TRBD1. Germline assignment: CDR1 MDHEN and CDR2 SYDVKM. Trimming at V came to 6 bases and at J to 0 bases, leaving 8 bases not matched to a gene. The CDR3 length is 16 residues. CDR3 sequence (DNA): TGTGCCAGCAGACCCGGGGACAGCCGCTCTGGAAACACCATATATTTT. Translation gives CASRPGDSRSGNTIYF.

The chain has TRBV21-1 and TRBJ1-3; the D call in the table, TRBD1, was not verified against the DNA. TRBV21-1 is a pseudogene segment. The CDR3 totals 16 residues. CDR3 in DNA: TGTGCCAGCAGCGCCTCCCGACACCTCCCGTCGGACACCATATATTTT. Translation gives CASSASRHLPSDTIYF.

This chain links TRBV13 with TRBJ2-1; 10 bases line up with TRBD1. This CDR3 comprises 17 residues. V shed 0 bases and J 6 bases; nucleotides not matched to a gene: 8. Germline CDR1 reads PRHDT; CDR2 reads FYEKMQ (reference sequence). This CDR3 is CASSLGPWDRGGNEQFF. The CDR3, as DNA: TGTGCCAGCAGCTTAGGCCCGTGGGACAGGGGAGGCAATGAGCAGTTCTTC.

V and J are TRBV2 and TRBJ1-2; 8 nucleotides match TRBD1. V was pared by 5 bases and J by 9 bases, with 5 bases of the junction left unmatched. Germline V lookup: CDR1 SNHLY, CDR2 FYNNEI. The CDR3 totals 12 residues. The CDR3 DNA reads as TGTGCCAGCAGTAAGACAGGGGACCGCTACACCTTC. Protein: CASSKTGDRYTF. Full variable domain (rest looked up from reference TRBV2 and TRBJ1-2): EPEVTQTPSHQVTQMGQEVILRCVPISNHLYFYWYRQILGQKVEFLVSFYNNEISEKSEIFDDQFSVERPDGSNFTLKIRSTKLEDSAMYFCASSKTGDRYTFGSGTRLTVV.

The CDR3 is CASSPDRVYGYTF. In nucleotides, the CDR3 is TGTGCCAGCTCACCAGACAGGGTTTATGGCTACACCTTC. The chain combines TRBV18 with TRBJ1-2; 7 bases agree with TRBD1. The CDR3 is made up of 13 amino acids. From germline, CDR1 is KGHSH and CDR2 LQKENI. V trimming: 2 bases; J trimming: 5 bases; junction bases outside the gene matches: 2.